The clone carrying this T cell receptor beta chain was seen many times. Antigen: not known. In each sequencing run, over 170 million TCR-beta sequences were generated from 15-18 subjects. MiXCR, applied by TCRdb to the 5' RACE reads, yields one record per CDR3 protein. The sample carries roughly 66,000 distinct CDR3 sequences, roughly 4.4% recorded once. The data were obtained in a study of neurological immune-mediated disorders. Study-level results: It was the repertoires of 18 of 34 multiple sclerosis patients that phylogenetic grouping placed in one related-CDR3 cluster, which is a possible signature.

The V end lost 4 bases, the J end lost 3 bases, and 10 bases lay between the germline ends. The length of the CDR3 is 13 residues. Germline V gene lookup returns CDR1 MNHEY and CDR2 SMNVEV (reference sequence). This clonotype was sampled from a woman aged 65 to 85 with multiple sclerosis. The specimen sequenced was PBMCs. The chain uses TRBV27 and TRBJ2-7; D not certain. In nucleotides, the CDR3 is TGTGCCAGCAGTTATGGGTGGGGCTACGAGCAGTACTTC. Protein sequence: CASSYGWGYEQYF.